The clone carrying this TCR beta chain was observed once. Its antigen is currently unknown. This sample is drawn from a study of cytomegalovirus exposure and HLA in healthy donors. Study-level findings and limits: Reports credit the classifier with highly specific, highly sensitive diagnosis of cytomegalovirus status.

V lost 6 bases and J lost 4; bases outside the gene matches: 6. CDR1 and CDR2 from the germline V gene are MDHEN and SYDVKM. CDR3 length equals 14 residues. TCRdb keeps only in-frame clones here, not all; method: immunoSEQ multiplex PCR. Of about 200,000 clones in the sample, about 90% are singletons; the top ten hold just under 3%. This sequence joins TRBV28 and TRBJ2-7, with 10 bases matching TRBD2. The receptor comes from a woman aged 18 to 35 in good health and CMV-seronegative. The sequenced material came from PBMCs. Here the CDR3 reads CASRASGRTYEQYF. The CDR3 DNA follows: TGTGCCAGCAGGGCTAGCGGGAGAACGTACGAGCAGTACTTC.